This paragraph reports one TCR beta chain. Its antigen is not yet known. Base qualities are not at hand, and no much larger clone is one base apart. This sample is drawn from a study of tumor and adjacent non-tumor tissue in lung cancer (dated by TCRdb to 2016 to 2019). Notes on the research overall: Of the cohort, 11 to 12 patients had adenocarcinoma, 2 had squamous cell carcinoma and 1 had small cell lung cancer. Among the 15 or so patients, ages ranged from roughly 31 to 85 years, some ten were men and 5 were women, and disease was TNM stage I to III. In total, sequencing yielded 95 million to 150 million productive TCRbeta reads, which works out to an average of about 4.2 million reads per sample. Using bulk TCRbeta repertoires from 15 lung cancer patients, the study set lung tumor tissue side by side with matched distant non-tumor lung tissue. TCRbeta CDR3 sequencing was performed on under 35 paired specimens, with one tumor sample and one normal lung sample collected per patient.

RNA was extracted from bulk unsorted tissue and checked for quality with a NanoDrop ND-1000 and an Agilent 2100. Donors were newly diagnosed lung cancer patients admitted for thoracic surgery in China between August and November 2014, without prior chemotherapy. Anyone who had undergone radiotherapy or chemotherapy before, or who had another cancer at the same time, was left out of the study. Surgical tissue pieces of about 1-2.3 cm3 were preserved in RNAlater solution and were kept at -80 degrees C until use. Looking up the germline V gene yields CDR1 SGHNT and CDR2 YENEEA. Counted from cysteine to phenylalanine, this CDR3 has 16 amino acids. The read is trimmed to its CDR3 DNA, 48 bases read in frame from base 1. The junction shows trimming of 9 bases on V and 5 bases on J, plus 24 bases between the germline ends. Libraries were made using multiplex PCR. Sequencing instrument: Illumina HiSeq 2500. TCRbeta libraries were constructed through three rounds of nested PCR with primers (Table S4) according to protocols adapted from ARM-PCR. Before sequencing, PCR products of 200-500 bp were excised from the gel and purified with the QIAquick gel extraction kit. For the original study's pipeline: Trimmomatic was used to clean the reads, FLASH was used to merge the reads into complete CDR3 sequences, and MiTCR was used to assign the reads to V(D)J germline segments. Clonal diversity was computed as the inverse Simpson's index with VDJtools. In-frame sequences without a premature stop codon were defined as productive reads. Clones were called with MiXCR by TCRdb after fastp trimmed the public reads at Q25, and only in-frame beta chains were retained. All rows with the same CDR3 protein become a single entry with the most common DNA and genes. For this entry, the V and J calls and clone size follow TCRdb and not the study's own pipeline. The sample table contains 55,000 to 75,000 distinct CDR3 sequences; only one count was recorded for 60% of them. The ten top clones hold 20% to 25% of the sample.

General study outcomes and caveats: The sequencing platform is not named in the methods, and unique molecular identifiers are not mentioned. Tumor tissue showed significantly higher TCR diversity (inverse Simpson) than normal lung tissue, at around 450 vs 150 (P = 0.0075, Mann-Whitney U test). Only about 14 patients were in the cohort, and the authors stated that larger samples and more detailed clinical data are needed. Peripheral blood was not sequenced, so blood TCRbeta repertoires in these lung cancer patients were not examined. Younger patients had significantly higher TCR diversity, and higher tumor TCR diversity was associated with shorter overall and disease-free survival. A significantly larger cumulative share of the repertoire was made up by the top 100 clones in normal lung than in tumor tissue.

The V and J genes are TRBV11-3 and TRBJ2-3, with TRBD2 tentatively as D gene (6 bases match). The source of this sequence is a man between 45 and 60 years old with non-small cell lung cancer. The sample taken for sequencing was lung tumor tissue. The DNA reads TGTGCCAGGAGCCCAGGGACCAGCGGGTTTGTAGATACGCAGTATTTT. This is translated as CARSPGTSGFVDTQYF. With all but the CDR3 taken from the reference TRBV11-3 and TRBJ2-3 genes, the full variable domain is: EAGVVQSPRYKIIEKKQPVAFWCNPISGHNTLYWYLQNLGQGPELLIRYENEEAVDDSQLPKDRFSAERLKGVDSTLKIQPAELGDSAVYLCARSPGTSGFVDTQYFGPGTRLTVL.